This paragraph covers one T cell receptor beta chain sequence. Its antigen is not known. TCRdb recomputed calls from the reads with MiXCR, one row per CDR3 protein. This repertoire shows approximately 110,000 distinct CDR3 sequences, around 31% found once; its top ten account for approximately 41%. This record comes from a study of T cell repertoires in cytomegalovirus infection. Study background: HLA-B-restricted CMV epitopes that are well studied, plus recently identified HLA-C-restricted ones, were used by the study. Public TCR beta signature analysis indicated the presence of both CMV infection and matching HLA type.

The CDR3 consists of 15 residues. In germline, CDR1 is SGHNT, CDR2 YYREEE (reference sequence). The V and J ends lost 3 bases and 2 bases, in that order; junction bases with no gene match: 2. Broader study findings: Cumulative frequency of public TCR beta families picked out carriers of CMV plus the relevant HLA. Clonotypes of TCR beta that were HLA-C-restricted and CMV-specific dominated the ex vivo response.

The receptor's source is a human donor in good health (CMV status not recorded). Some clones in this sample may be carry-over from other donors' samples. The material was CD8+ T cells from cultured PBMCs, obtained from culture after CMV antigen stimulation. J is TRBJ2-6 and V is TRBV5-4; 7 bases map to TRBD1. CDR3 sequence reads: CASSWGTAGANVLTF. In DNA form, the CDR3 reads TGTGCCAGCAGCTGGGGGACAGCTGGGGCCAACGTCCTGACTTTC.